Following are 26 T cell receptor beta chains from one sample sequenced in a study of shared clonotypes between healthy human individuals. The assay was immunoSEQ multiplex PCR, and TCRdb's table has in-frame clones only and misses some. The data contain about 1.1 million clones, 77% of them singletons. Sequenced material: memory CD4+ T cells from PBMCs. Subset given: CD45RA-negative fraction. The receptors were sampled from a young man in good health. Some clones in this sample may be carry-over from other donors' samples.

This clone came up a few times. The gene calls are TRBV4-3 and TRBJ2-2, with TRBD2 identical over 8 bases. Trimming removed 4 bases from V and 9 bases from J; junction bases left unmatched: 4. The CDR3 totals 13 residues. CDR1 is LGHNA and CDR2 is YSLEER in the germline V gene. The CDR3 DNA follows: TGCGCCAGCAGCCTCGCTAGCGGGTGGGAGCTGTTTTTT. Protein product: CASSLASGWELFF.

V and J are TRBV7-3 and TRBJ2-2; unclear D gene. The CDR3 has 14 amino acids. Trimming removed 5 bases from V and 4 bases from J, with 11 bases in between. The germline gives CDR1 SGHTA, CDR2 FQGTGA. The DNA for the CDR3 is TGTGCCAGCAGCGTCTACGGCTTCACCGGGGAGCTGTTTTTT. As protein: CASSVYGFTGELFF.

The J gene is TRBJ1-2, the V gene TRBV2; possibly TRBD1 for D (5 bases). CDR3 size: 12 residues. Trimming removed 5 bases from V and 8 bases from J, with 12 bases in between. Germline loops: CDR1 SNHLY, CDR2 FYNNEI. DNA of the CDR3: TGTGCCAGCAGTTGGACAATCGGCGGCTACACCTTC. This codes for CASSWTIGGYTF.

V is TRBV7-3 and J is TRBJ2-1; no firm D call. Per germline, CDR1 SGHTA and CDR2 FQGTGA. The CDR3 is 15 amino acids. Trimming removed 5 bases at V and 1 base at J, with 12 bases between. The CDR3 sequence: CASSLTMRSYNEQFF. For the CDR3, the DNA is TGTGCCAGCAGCCTGACAATGAGGTCCTACAATGAGCAGTTCTTC.

The CDR3 DNA is TGTGCCAGCAGCCTCCGGGGCGCGGCGATGAACACTGAAGCTTTCTTT. This codes for CASSLRGAAMNTEAFF. This rearrangement joins TRBV7-2 to TRBJ1-1; weak D call: TRBD1 (5 bases). The germline V and J ends were trimmed by 5 bases and 0 bases, with 16 bases remaining between them. CDR1 SGHTA and CDR2 FQGNSA come from the germline V gene. This CDR3 is 16 amino acids long.

The V and J genes are TRBV7-6 and TRBJ2-1, with D perhaps matching TRBD1 (6 bases). The CDR3 contains 17 residues. Between the trimmed V and J ends, which lost 5 bases and 2 bases, there was a span of 19 bases. Per germline, CDR1 SGHVS and CDR2 FNYEAQ. CDR3 amino acids: CASSPRTRGSTYNEQFF. The CDR3 DNA follows: TGTGCCAGCAGCCCCCGAACCAGGGGAAGCACCTACAATGAGCAGTTCTTC.

Notes on this clone: One junction end does not reproduce the germline sequence, and a read error may be involved. This chain links TRBV10-3 with TRBJ1-1, with D uncertain. This CDR3 has 12 amino acids. Germline V lookup: CDR1 ENHRY, CDR2 SYGVKD. CDR3 loop: CATSPWNTEAFF. In DNA form, the CDR3 reads TGTGCCACCAGTCCGTGGAACACTGAAGCTTTCTTT.

In this sample, this clone turned up a few times. The V call is TRBV5-1, the J call TRBJ1-2, with D possibly matching TRBD1 (5 bases). The CDR3 covers 14 residues. Per germline, CDR1 SGHRS and CDR2 YFSETQ. With 4 bases removed from V and 7 bases from J, the gap between germline ends came to 17 bases. CDR3: CASSVESTGGGYTF. The DNA for the CDR3 is TGCGCCAGCAGCGTAGAGTCGACGGGGGGTGGCTACACCTTC.

On this clone: This clone may be a read error of a much larger clone one base away. The V call is TRBV30, the J call TRBJ1-2; D is unresolved. Germline loops: CDR1 GTSNPN, CDR2 SVGIG (reference sequence). This CDR3 comprises 12 residues. V was cut by 5 bases and J by 7 bases, with 14 bases left in between. CDR3 in DNA: TGTGCCTGGGGTGCCCGGACGAGTGGCTACACCTTC. It translates to CAWGARTSGYTF.

This rearrangement joins TRBV7-2 to TRBJ2-2, with D uncertain. Germline values: CDR1 SGHTA, CDR2 FQGNSA. V was trimmed by 3 bases and J by 6 bases, leaving 11 bases between them. The CDR3 runs 14 residues. DNA of the CDR3: TGTGCCAGCAGCTTTGACCGGTGGCCCGGGGAGCTGTTTTTT. Its translation is CASSFDRWPGELFF.

This clone was detected a few times. CDR3 DNA sequence: TGTGCCAGCAGCTTAGCGTCGTCGGGCCCCAGGACCCAGTACTTC. Translation gives CASSLASSGPRTQYF. The V gene is TRBV7-8, the J gene TRBJ2-5, with unresolved D. The CDR3 has 15 residues. Germline-derived CDR1 and CDR2 are SGHVS and FQNEAQ. Between the trimmed V and J ends, which lost 0 bases and 7 bases, there was a span of 15 bases.

Only a few counts were recorded for this clone. V and J are TRBV19 and TRBJ1-5; 9 bases are a match to TRBD1. In germline, CDR1 is LNHDA, CDR2 SQIVND (reference sequence). Trimming took 6 bases from V and 6 from J; bases not matched to a gene: 6. This CDR3 comprises 14 residues. The chain's CDR3 is CASSAQGASQPQHF. The CDR3 DNA is TGTGCCAGTAGCGCACAGGGGGCTAGTCAGCCCCAGCATTTT. The whole variable domain, remainder taken from reference TRBV19 and TRBJ1-5, is DGGITQSPKYLFRKEGQNVTLSCEQNLNHDAMYWYRQDPGQGLRLIYYSQIVNDFQKGDIAEGYSVSREKKESFPLTVTSAQKNPTAFYLCASSAQGASQPQHFGDGTRLSIL.

The V gene is TRBV25-1, the J gene TRBJ1-2; TRBD1 agrees at 8 bases. Losses at the gene ends were 1 base for V and 2 bases for J; bases not matched to a gene: 6. Germline CDR1 MGHDK, CDR2 SYGVNS. The CDR3 loop spans 16 amino acids. The CDR3 loop is CASSESRTGSNYGYTF. The CDR3 DNA reads as TGTGCCAGCAGTGAATCGAGGACAGGGTCAAACTATGGCTACACCTTC.

The rearrangement joins TRBV28 to TRBJ1-4; D remains ambiguous. This CDR3 is built from 12 residues. V lost 3 bases to trimming and J lost 8 bases, with 7 bases between them. Germline values: CDR1 MDHEN, CDR2 SYDVKM. The DNA for the CDR3 is TGTGCCAGCAGTTTTAACGGGGAAAAACTGTTTTTT. Translating it yields CASSFNGEKLFF.

The chain is built from TRBV5-1 and TRBJ2-1; the D gene is possibly TRBD2 (6 bases). The length of the CDR3 is 15 residues. Trimming removed 5 bases from V and 0 bases from J, with 12 bases in between. Germline V gene lookup returns CDR1 SGHRS and CDR2 YFSETQ. CDR3 region: CASSSSVDSYNEQFF. The CDR3 DNA reads TGCGCCAGCAGTTCTAGCGTAGACTCCTACAATGAGCAGTTCTTC.

The J gene is TRBJ1-2, the V gene TRBV7-9, with D hard to call. The CDR3 has 13 amino acids. V shed 3 bases and J shed 7 bases, with 12 bases lying between them. In germline, CDR1 is SEHNR, CDR2 FQNEAQ (reference sequence). CDR3 bases: TGTGCCAGCAGCTTGAAGTCGGGCTCTGGCTACACCTTC. This sequence encodes CASSLKSGSGYTF.

This clone was counted a single time. This chain joins TRBV11-2 and TRBJ2-1; 9 nucleotides match TRBD2. The CDR3 loop spans 16 amino acids. The junction had 13 bases not matched to a gene; V was cut back by 5 bases and J by 8 bases. The V gene's germline CDR1 is SGHAT and CDR2 FQNNGV. The CDR3 reads CASSPTPGLALDEQFF. As DNA, the CDR3 is TGTGCCAGCAGCCCGACGCCGGGACTAGCCCTGGATGAGCAGTTCTTC.

This clone occurred a few times. The V gene is TRBV7-8, the J gene TRBJ2-7; either TRBD1 or TRBD2 may supply D (6 bases each). The V and J ends lost 6 bases and 3 bases respectively, with 18 bases between them. CDR1 and CDR2 from the germline V gene are SGHVS and FQNEAQ. This CDR3 region has 15 residues. DNA of the CDR3: TGTGCCAGCAGTTCTCTTGCGGGACACCTCTACGAGCAGTACTTC. It specifies CASSSLAGHLYEQYF.

The J gene is TRBJ1-2, the V gene TRBV5-1; 7 positions agree with TRBD1. Germline CDR1 SGHRS, CDR2 YFSETQ. Germline trimming cut 3 bases from V and 8 bases from J; bases unmatched to any gene: 13. CDR3 length: 15 amino acids. CDR3 in amino acids: CASSSLGQTGEGYTF. As DNA, the CDR3 is TGCGCCAGCAGCTCATTGGGACAGACAGGAGAGGGCTACACCTTC.

There are a few counts of this clone. The V gene is TRBV6-1, the J gene TRBJ1-2; tentative D call: TRBD1 (5 bases). CDR3 length equals 14 residues. From germline, CDR1 is MNHNS and CDR2 SASEGT. Trimming cost V 7 bases and J 7 bases, with 19 bases left between them. The CDR3 DNA is TGTGCCAGCACCGACGTCAGGGATGGTGCTGGCTACACCTTC. Translated, it gives CASTDVRDGAGYTF.

V usage is TRBV28 and J usage is TRBJ2-7; either TRBD1 or TRBD2 may fit D (5 bases each). The V end was cut by 6 bases, the J end by 6 bases, with 9 bases between. Germline CDR1 is MDHEN and CDR2 is SYDVKM. The CDR3 is 11 amino acids. CDR3 residues: CASSVGVEQYF. The CDR3 DNA is TGTGCCAGCAGCGTGGGGGTCGAGCAGTACTTC.

The chain joins TRBV5-1 to TRBJ2-7; D is perhaps TRBD2 (6 bases). Germline assignment: CDR1 SGHRS and CDR2 YFSETQ. V lost 4 bases to trimming and J lost 2 bases, with 16 bases between them. The CDR3 has 15 amino acids. CDR3 loop: CASSPTGVGTYEQYF. The CDR3, as DNA: TGCGCCAGCAGCCCGACGGGAGTTGGGACCTACGAGCAGTACTTC.

J is TRBJ1-3 and V is TRBV2; 7 nucleotides agree with TRBD1. J lost 4 bases, V lost 1 base, and 4 bases had no gene match. There are 15 residues in the CDR3. Germline lookup yields CDR1 SNHLY and CDR2 FYNNEI. CDR3 DNA: TGTGCCAGCAGTGAAGGACAGGGAACAGGAAACACCATATATTTT. Translated: CASSEGQGTGNTIYF.

This clone has only a few counts. This chain joins TRBV30 and TRBJ1-2, with D possibly TRBD1 on 5 matching bases. V was shortened by 0 bases and J by 4 bases, with 15 bases between the two germline ends. CDR1 is GTSNPN, CDR2 SVGIG, per germline (reference sequence). The CDR3 totals 15 residues. The CDR3 DNA follows: TGTGCCTGGAGTGTACCCCCAGATGGGGGCTATGGCTACACCTTC. Translation gives CAWSVPPDGGYGYTF.

This clone turned up a few times. The chain is built from TRBV6-1 and TRBJ1-4; TRBD1 matches 8 bases. The CDR3 runs to 13 residues. The V segment lost 10 bases and the J segment 7 bases; nucleotides outside the gene matches: 8. CDR1 is MNHNS and CDR2 is SASEGT in the germline V gene. The DNA for the CDR3 is TGTGCCACCGGACAGGGTCTCGCTGAAAAACTGTTTTTT. It yields the protein CATGQGLAEKLFF.

The chain joins TRBV2 to TRBJ2-5; TRBD2 agrees at 9 bases. The V gene's germline CDR1 is SNHLY and CDR2 FYNNEI. CDR3 length: 14 amino acids. V was pared by 7 bases and J by 8 bases, with 11 bases of the junction left unmatched. The CDR3 region is CASISEGSGRTQYF. CDR3 sequence (DNA): TGTGCCAGCATCTCGGAAGGTAGCGGGAGAACCCAGTACTTC. Combining the CDR3 with reference TRBV2 and TRBJ2-5 gives the whole variable domain EPEVTQTPSHQVTQMGQEVILRCVPISNHLYFYWYRQILGQKVEFLVSFYNNEISEKSEIFDDQFSVERPDGSNFTLKIRSTKLEDSAMYFCASISEGSGRTQYFGPGTRLLVL.